These 2 T cell receptor beta chains originate from one sample sequenced in a study of cytomegalovirus exposure and HLA in healthy donors. The PCR had 60 Vbeta and 13 Jbeta primers. The protocol was immunoSEQ multiplex PCR, while the TCRdb copy is restricted to in-frame clones and leaves out a portion. The sample totals 65,000 to 95,000 clones. The sequenced sample consisted of PBMCs. The receptors here all came from a man aged 30 to 39 in good health and CMV-seronegative.

Comments on this clone: One end of the junction fails to match germline, which may point to a read error. This chain connects TRBV7-7 to TRBJ1-5; 7 nucleotides align to TRBD1. Germline assignment: CDR1 SSHAT and CDR2 FNYEAQ (reference sequence). The CDR3 contains 16 residues. The CDR3 is CASSLTPTGNDQPQHF. CDR3 DNA sequence: TGTGCTAGCAGCTTAACACCGACAGGGAATGATCAGCCCCAGCATTTT.

The chain recombines TRBV6-1 with TRBJ2-3; a weak D match, TRBD1 (6 bases). The length of the CDR3 is 15 residues. Trimming removed 4 bases from V and 0 bases from J, with 11 bases in between. Germline CDR1 MNHNS, CDR2 SASEGT. Written as DNA, the CDR3 is TGTGCCAGCAGTGCTCCGGGACACAGCACAGATACGCAGTATTTT. Translating it yields CASSAPGHSTDTQYF.